A selection of T cell receptor beta chains follows, all from one sample in a study of response to subunit inactivated influenza vaccine. TCRdb redid the calling of the RT-PCR reads with MiXCR, one entry per CDR3 protein. This table has approximately 500,000 distinct CDR3 sequences, approximately 15% appearing once. The material was PBMCs from blood, obtained 11 to 12 days after vaccination. The receptors derive from a man over 45 who received an inactivated influenza vaccine. Each CDR3 is given with its conserved first and last residue. D genes are given only for firm matches. Size values are once, few and many counts, or a class for expanded clones, and some rows have none.

j_call v_call d_call clone_size cdr3_length cdr3_aa cdr3_nt
TRBJ2-1 TRBV12-5 NA NA 11 CASGGPNEQFF TGTGCTAGTGGTGGACCTAATGAGCAGTTCTTC
TRBJ2-2 TRBV29-1 TRBD2 many 13 CSVGSGDTGELFF TGCAGCGTTGGAAGCGGGGACACCGGGGAGCTGTTTTTT
TRBJ2-7 TRBV29-1 NA few 14 CSVVRTRPRAEQYF TGCAGCGTTGTAAGGACGCGTCCTAGGGCGGAGCAGTACTTC
TRBJ2-1 TRBV2 TRBD2 NA 14 CASRSERGSAEQFF TGTGCCAGCAGGAGCGAGCGGGGGTCGGCTGAGCAGTTCTTC
TRBJ1-2 TRBV5-1 NA NA 13 CASSFDSLYGYTF TGCGCCAGCAGCTTCGACAGCCTCTATGGCTACACCTTC
TRBJ1-4 TRBV7-2 TRBD1 NA 16 CASSGRPGQGREKLFF TGTGCCAGCAGCGGAAGACCGGGACAGGGACGGGAAAAACTGTTTTTT
TRBJ2-1 TRBV12-3/TRBV12-4 NA NA 14 CASMGYGPSNEQFF TGTGCCAGCATGGGGTACGGGCCTAGTAATGAGCAGTTCTTC
TRBJ2-7 TRBV19 NA few 15 CASGVSSKYPTEQYF TGTGCCAGTGGAGTCTCCTCCAAATACCCTACGGAGCAGTACTTC
TRBJ2-7 TRBV7-9 NA few 12 CASSPHLYEQYF TGTGCCAGCAGCCCTCACCTATACGAGCAGTACTTC
TRBJ2-7 TRBV5-1 NA NA 15 CASSFGPGLNYEQYF TGCGCCAGCAGCTTCGGACCCGGACTGAACTACGAGCAGTACTTC
TRBJ2-1 TRBV7-9 TRBD1 NA 15 CASTRTGTDYNEQFF TGTGCCAGCACCAGGACCGGGACAGACTACAATGAGCAGTTCTTC
TRBJ2-1 TRBV7-8 TRBD1 NA 14 CASSLGRTGGIQFF TGTGCCAGCAGCTTAGGTCGGACAGGTGGGATTCAGTTCTTC
TRBJ2-1 TRBV28 TRBD2 few 16 CASSPMVLAGYNEQFF TGTGCCAGCAGTCCGATGGTGCTAGCGGGTTACAATGAGCAGTTCTTC
TRBJ2-5 TRBV15 NA many 14 CATSNRMGQETQYF TGTGCCACCAGCAACCGGATGGGGCAAGAGACCCAGTACTTC
TRBJ1-2 TRBV7-8 TRBD1 NA 16 CASSLNRGRHGYGYTF TGTGCCAGCAGCTTAAATAGGGGGCGACACGGCTATGGCTACACCTTC
TRBJ1-5 TRBV19 NA NA 16 CASSIATGYSNQPQHF TGTGCCAGTAGTATAGCTACAGGCTATAGCAATCAGCCCCAGCATTTT
TRBJ2-2 TRBV27 NA NA 13 CASRITGTGELFF TGTGCCAGCAGAATTACCGGCACCGGGGAGCTGTTTTTT
TRBJ2-5 TRBV4-3 TRBD1 few 15 CASSQAYTGDETQYF TGCGCCAGCAGCCAAGCTTACACAGGGGACGAGACCCAGTACTTC
TRBJ2-5 TRBV12-3/TRBV12-4 TRBD1 few 15 CASSTGTGGRKTQYF TGTGCCAGCAGTACCGGGACAGGGGGCAGGAAGACCCAGTACTTC
TRBJ2-7 TRBV7-2 TRBD1 few 15 CASSPRDRESYEQYF TGTGCCAGCAGCCCCCGGGACAGGGAATCCTACGAGCAGTACTTC
TRBJ1-1 TRBV4-1 NA few 15 CASSPRTAGAQSAFF TGCGCCAGCAGCCCTCGAACGGCAGGGGCCCAGTCAGCTTTCTTT
TRBJ2-6 TRBV5-1 TRBD1 few 19 CASSPVGQGVLSGANVLTF TGCGCCAGCAGCCCGGTGGGACAGGGGGTCCTCTCTGGGGCCAACGTCCTGACTTTC
TRBJ2-1 TRBV7-9 TRBD2 NA 15 CASILTSGASNEQFF TGTGCCAGCATCCTGACTAGCGGGGCCTCCAATGAGCAGTTCTTC
TRBJ2-1 TRBV12-3/TRBV12-4 TRBD2 few 16 CASSLSGVSSYNEQFF TGTGCCAGCAGTCTCAGCGGGGTTAGCTCCTACAATGAGCAGTTCTTC
TRBJ2-5 TRBV5-1 TRBD2 NA 15 CASSRGTSGHETQYF TGCGCCAGCAGCCGGGGGACTAGCGGACACGAGACCCAGTACTTC
TRBJ2-2 TRBV6-5 TRBD2 many 15 CASSYGVAGAGELFF TGTGCCAGCAGTTACGGGGTAGCGGGTGCCGGGGAGCTGTTTTTT